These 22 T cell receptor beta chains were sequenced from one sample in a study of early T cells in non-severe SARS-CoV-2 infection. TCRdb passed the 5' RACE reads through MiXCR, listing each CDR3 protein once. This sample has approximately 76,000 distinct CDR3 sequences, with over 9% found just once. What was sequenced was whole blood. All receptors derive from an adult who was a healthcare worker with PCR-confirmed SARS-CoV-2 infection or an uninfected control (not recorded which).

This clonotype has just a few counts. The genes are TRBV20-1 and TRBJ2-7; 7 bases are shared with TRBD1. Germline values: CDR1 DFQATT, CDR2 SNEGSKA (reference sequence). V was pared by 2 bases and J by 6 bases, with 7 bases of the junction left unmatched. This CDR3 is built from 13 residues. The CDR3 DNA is TGCAGTGCTAGACCAGGGGGTCCCTCCGAGCAGTACTTC. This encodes CSARPGGPSEQYF.

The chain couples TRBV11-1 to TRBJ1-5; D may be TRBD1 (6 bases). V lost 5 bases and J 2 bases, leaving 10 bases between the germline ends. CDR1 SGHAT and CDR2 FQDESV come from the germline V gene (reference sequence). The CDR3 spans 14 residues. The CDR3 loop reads CASSHRDRNQPQHF. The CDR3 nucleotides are TGTGCCAGCAGCCACAGGGATCGCAATCAGCCCCAGCATTTT.

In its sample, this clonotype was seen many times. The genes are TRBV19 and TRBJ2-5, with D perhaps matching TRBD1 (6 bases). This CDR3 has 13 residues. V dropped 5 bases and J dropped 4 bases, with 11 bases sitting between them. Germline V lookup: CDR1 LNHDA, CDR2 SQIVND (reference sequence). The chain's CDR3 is CASSWGHPETQYF. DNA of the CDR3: TGTGCCAGTAGTTGGGGGCACCCAGAGACCCAGTACTTC.

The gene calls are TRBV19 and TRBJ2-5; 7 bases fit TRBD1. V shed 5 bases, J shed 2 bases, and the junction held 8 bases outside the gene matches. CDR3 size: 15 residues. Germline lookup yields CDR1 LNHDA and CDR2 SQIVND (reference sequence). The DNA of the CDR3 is TGTGCCAGTAGTCCCCTGGGACAGAAACAAGAGACCCAGTACTTC. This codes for CASSPLGQKQETQYF. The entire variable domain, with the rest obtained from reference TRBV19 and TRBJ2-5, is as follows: DGGITQSPKYLFRKEGQNVTLSCEQNLNHDAMYWYRQDPGQGLRLIYYSQIVNDFQKGDIAEGYSVSREKKESFPLTVTSAQKNPTAFYLCASSPLGQKQETQYFGPGTRLLVL.

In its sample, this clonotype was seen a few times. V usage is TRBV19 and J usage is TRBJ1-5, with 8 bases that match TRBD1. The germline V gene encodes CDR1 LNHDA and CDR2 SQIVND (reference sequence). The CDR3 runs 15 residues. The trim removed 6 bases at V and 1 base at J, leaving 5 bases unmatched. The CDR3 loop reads CASSLDRVSNQPQHF. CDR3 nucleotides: TGTGCCAGTAGCCTGGACAGGGTAAGCAATCAGCCCCAGCATTTT. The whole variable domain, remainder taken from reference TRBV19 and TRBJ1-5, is DGGITQSPKYLFRKEGQNVTLSCEQNLNHDAMYWYRQDPGQGLRLIYYSQIVNDFQKGDIAEGYSVSREKKESFPLTVTSAQKNPTAFYLCASSLDRVSNQPQHFGDGTRLSIL.

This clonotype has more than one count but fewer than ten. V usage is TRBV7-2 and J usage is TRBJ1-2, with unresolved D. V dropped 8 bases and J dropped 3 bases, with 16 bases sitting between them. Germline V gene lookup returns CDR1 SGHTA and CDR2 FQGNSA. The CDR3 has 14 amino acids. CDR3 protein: CASRVGTPDYGYTF. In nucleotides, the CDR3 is TGTGCCAGCCGCGTCGGCACCCCTGACTATGGCTACACCTTC.

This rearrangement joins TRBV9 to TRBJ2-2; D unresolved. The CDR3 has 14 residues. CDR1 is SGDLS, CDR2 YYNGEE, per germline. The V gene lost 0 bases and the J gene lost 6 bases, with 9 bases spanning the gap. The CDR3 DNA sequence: TGTGCCAGCAGCGTAGCGGGTAGGGCCGGGGAGCTGTTTTTT. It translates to CASSVAGRAGELFF.

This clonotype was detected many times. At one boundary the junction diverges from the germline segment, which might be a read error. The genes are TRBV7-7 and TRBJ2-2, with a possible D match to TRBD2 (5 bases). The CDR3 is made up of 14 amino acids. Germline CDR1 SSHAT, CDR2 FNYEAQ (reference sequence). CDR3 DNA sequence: TGTGCTAGCAGCTTAGATCGGGGAACCGGGGAGCTGTTTTTT. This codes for CASSLDRGTGELFF.

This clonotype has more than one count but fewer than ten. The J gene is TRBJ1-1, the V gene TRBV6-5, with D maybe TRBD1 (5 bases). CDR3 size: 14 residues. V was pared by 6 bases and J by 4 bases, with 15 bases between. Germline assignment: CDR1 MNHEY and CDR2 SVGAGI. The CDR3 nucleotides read TGTGCCAGCAGGCCTCAGGGAGGAGGCACTGAAGCTTTCTTT. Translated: CASRPQGGGTEAFF.

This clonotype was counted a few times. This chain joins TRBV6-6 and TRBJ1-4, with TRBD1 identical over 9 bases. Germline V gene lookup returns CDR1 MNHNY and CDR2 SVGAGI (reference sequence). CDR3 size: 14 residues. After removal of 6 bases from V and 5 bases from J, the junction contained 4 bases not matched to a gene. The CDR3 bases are TGTGCCAGCAGGCCCGGGACAGGGAATGAAAAACTGTTTTTT. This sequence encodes CASRPGTGNEKLFF.

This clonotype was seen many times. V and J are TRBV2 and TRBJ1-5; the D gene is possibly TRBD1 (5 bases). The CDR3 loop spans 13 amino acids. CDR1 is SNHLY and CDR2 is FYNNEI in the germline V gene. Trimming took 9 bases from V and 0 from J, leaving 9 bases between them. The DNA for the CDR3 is TGTGCCAGTGCCAGGGATAGCAATCAGCCCCAGCATTTT. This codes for CASARDSNQPQHF.

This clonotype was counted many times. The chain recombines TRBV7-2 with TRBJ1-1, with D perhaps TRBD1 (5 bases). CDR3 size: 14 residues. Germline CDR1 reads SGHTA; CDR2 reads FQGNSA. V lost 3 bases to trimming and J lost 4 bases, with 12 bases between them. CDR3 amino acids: CASSLNRNPTEAFF. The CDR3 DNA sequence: TGTGCCAGCAGCTTGAACAGGAATCCCACTGAAGCTTTCTTT.

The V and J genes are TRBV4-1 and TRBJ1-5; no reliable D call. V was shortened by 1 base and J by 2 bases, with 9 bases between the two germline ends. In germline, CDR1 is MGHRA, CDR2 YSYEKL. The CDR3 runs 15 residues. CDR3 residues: CASSQVGGGNQPQHF. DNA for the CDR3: TGCGCCAGCAGCCAAGTAGGAGGAGGCAATCAGCCCCAGCATTTT.

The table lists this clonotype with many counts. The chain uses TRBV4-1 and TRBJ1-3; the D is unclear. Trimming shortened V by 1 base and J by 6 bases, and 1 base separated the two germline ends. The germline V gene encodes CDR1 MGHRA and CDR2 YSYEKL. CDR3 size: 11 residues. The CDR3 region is CASSQVNTIYF. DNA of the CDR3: TGCGCCAGCAGCCAAGTAAACACCATATATTTT.

The CDR3 reads CASSPGQTDTQYF. The CDR3, as DNA: TGTGCCAGCAGCCCGGGTCAGACAGATACGCAGTATTTT. The chain couples TRBV7-2 to TRBJ2-3; D unclear. The CDR3 covers 13 residues. Germline V gives CDR1 SGHTA, CDR2 FQGNSA. The V and J ends lost 5 bases and 3 bases respectively, with 9 bases between them.

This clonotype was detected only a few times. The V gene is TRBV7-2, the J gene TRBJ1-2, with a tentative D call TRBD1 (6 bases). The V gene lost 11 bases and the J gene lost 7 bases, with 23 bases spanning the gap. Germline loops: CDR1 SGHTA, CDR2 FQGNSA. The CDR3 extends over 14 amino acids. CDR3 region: CAGSGGQGMAGYTF. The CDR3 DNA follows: TGTGCCGGAAGCGGTGGGCAGGGGATGGCTGGCTACACCTTC.

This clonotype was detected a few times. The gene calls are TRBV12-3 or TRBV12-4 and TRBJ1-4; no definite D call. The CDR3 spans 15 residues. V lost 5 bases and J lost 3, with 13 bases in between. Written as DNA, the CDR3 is TGTGCCAGCAGTCCCGTGGCGAGGGCTAATGAAAAACTGTTTTTT. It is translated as CASSPVARANEKLFF.

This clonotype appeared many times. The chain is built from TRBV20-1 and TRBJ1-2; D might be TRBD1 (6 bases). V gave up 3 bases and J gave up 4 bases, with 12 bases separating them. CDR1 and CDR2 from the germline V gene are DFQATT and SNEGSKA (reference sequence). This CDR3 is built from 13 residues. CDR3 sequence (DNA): TGCAGTGCTAGTATGACAGGACTCTATGGCTACACCTTC. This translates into CSASMTGLYGYTF.

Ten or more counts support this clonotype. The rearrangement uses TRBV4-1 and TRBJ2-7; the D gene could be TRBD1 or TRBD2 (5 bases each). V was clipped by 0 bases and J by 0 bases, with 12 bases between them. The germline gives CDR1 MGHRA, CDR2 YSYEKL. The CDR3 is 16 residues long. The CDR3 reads CASSQDPAGSSYEQYF. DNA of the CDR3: TGCGCCAGCAGCCAAGATCCGGCAGGGAGCTCCTACGAGCAGTACTTC.

Here the CDR3 reads CASSLVTGTGREKLFF. In DNA, the CDR3 is TGTGCCAGCAGCTTAGTAACCGGGACAGGACGAGAAAAACTGTTTTTT. The chain has TRBV7-8 and TRBJ1-4; 8 positions agree with TRBD1. CDR1 is SGHVS and CDR2 is FQNEAQ in the germline V gene. Trimming took 1 base from V and 8 from J; bases not matched to a gene: 9. CDR3 length equals 16 residues.

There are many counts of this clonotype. CDR3 amino acids: CASSDRPFGSNQPQHF. CDR3 DNA sequence: TGTGCCAGCAGTGACCGTCCTTTTGGTAGCAATCAGCCCCAGCATTTT. The chain recombines TRBV27 with TRBJ1-5; D is unresolved. The CDR3 is 16 residues long. Trimming shortened V by 5 bases and J by 0 bases, and 14 bases separated the two germline ends. From germline, CDR1 is MNHEY and CDR2 SMNVEV (reference sequence).

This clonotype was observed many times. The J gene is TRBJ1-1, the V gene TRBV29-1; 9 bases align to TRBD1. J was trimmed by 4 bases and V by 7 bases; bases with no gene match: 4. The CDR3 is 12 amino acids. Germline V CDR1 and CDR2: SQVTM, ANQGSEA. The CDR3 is CSATGGSTEAFF. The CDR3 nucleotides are TGCAGCGCGACAGGGGGTTCCACTGAAGCTTTCTTT.